This TCR beta chain is from a study of T-cell reconstitution after alpha-beta-depleted transplantation in children. Study results and caveats: Surviving recipient T cells and thymic progenitors produced the high day-60 TCRbeta diversity seen in some patients. T-cell numbers and diversity one year post-transplant derived largely from freshly generated T cells. In patients about two months after transplant, alpha-beta T cells reportedly arose from several hundred expanded graft clones.

The CDR3 covers 16 residues. CDR1 and CDR2 (germline): SGHAT, FQNNGV. The authors prepared the TCRbeta library with unique molecular identifiers. TCRdb reprocessed the PCR reads with MiXCR, giving one entry per CDR3 protein. The sample lists 280,000 or so distinct CDR3 sequences, 11% occurring once. A note on this clonotype: As yet, its antigen is unknown. It may be a read error: a sequence one base away is much more abundant.

This rearrangement joins TRBV11-2 to TRBJ1-4; 10 bases line up with TRBD1. The source material was peripheral blood, sampled 180 days after TCRalphabeta/CD19-depleted stem cell transplant. This TCR came from a male patient between 2 and 15 years old who had a stem cell transplant for chronic granulomatous disease, so the T cells may come from the graft donor. CDR3 DNA: TGTGCCAGCAGCTTACATCTGGGACAGGGGAATGGAAAACTGTTTTTT. Protein product: CASSLHLGQGNGKLFF.